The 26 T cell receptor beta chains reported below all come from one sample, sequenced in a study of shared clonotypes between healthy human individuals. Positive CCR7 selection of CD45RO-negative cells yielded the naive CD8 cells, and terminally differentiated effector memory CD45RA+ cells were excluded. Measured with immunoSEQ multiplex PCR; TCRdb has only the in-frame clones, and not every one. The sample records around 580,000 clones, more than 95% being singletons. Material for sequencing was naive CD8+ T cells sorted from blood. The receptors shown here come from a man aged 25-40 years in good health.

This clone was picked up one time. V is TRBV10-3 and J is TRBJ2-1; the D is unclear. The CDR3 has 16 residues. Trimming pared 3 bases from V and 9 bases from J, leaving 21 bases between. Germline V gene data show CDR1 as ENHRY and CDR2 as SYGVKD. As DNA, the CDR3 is TGTGCCATCAGTGACTTCCAGGCTAGTCCTTCCGGTGAGCAGTTCTTC. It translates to CAISDFQASPSGEQFF.

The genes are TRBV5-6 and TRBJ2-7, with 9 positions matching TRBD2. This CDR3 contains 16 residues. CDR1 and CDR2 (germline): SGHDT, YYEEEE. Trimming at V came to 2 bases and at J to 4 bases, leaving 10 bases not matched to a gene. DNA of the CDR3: TGTGCCAGCAGCTTCGGATTTAGCGGGAGTGGGTACGAGCAGTACTTC. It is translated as CASSFGFSGSGYEQYF.

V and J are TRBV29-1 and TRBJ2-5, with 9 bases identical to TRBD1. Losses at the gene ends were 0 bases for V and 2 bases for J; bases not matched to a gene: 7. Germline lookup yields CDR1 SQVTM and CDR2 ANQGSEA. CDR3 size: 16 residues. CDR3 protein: CSVEDRQGEGQETQYF. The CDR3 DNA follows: TGCAGCGTTGAAGATCGACAGGGGGAAGGGCAAGAGACCCAGTACTTC.

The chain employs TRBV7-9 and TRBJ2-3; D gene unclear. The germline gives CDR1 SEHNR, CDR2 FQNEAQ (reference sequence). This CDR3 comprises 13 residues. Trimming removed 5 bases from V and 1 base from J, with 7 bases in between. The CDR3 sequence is CASSPGGTDTQYF. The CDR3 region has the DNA TGTGCCAGCAGCCCCGGTGGCACAGATACGCAGTATTTT.

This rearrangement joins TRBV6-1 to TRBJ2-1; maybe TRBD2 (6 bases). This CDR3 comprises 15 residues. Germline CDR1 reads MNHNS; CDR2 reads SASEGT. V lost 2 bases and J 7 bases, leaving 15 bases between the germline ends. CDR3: CASSERTAGGNEQFF. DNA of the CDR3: TGTGCCAGCAGTGAAAGGACCGCAGGAGGGAATGAGCAGTTCTTC.

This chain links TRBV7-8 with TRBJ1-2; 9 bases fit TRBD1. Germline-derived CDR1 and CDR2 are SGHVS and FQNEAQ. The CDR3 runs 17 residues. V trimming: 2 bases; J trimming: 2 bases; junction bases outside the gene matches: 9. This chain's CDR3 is CASSLSPGQGLNYGYTF. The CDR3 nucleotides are TGTGCCAGCAGCTTAAGCCCGGGACAGGGCCTAAACTATGGCTACACCTTC.

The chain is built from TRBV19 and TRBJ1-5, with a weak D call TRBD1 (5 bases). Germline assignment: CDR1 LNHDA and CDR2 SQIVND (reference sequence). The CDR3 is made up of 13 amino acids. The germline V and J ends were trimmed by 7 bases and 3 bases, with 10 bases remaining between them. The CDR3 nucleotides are TGTGCCAGTACAGGGTTGTACAATCAGCCCCAGCATTTT. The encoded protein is CASTGLYNQPQHF.

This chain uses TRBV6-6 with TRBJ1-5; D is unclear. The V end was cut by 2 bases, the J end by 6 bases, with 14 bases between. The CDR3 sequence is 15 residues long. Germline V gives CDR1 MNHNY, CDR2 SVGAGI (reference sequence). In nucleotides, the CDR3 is TGTGCCAGCAGTTACCCGGACCCCTGGGGTCAGCCCCAGCATTTT. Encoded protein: CASSYPDPWGQPQHF.

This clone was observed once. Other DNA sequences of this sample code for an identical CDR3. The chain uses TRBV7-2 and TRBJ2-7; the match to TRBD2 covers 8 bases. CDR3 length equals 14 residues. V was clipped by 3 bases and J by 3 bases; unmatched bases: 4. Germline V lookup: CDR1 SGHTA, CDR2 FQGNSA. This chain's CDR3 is CASSFASGSYEQYF. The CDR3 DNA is TGTGCCAGCAGCTTTGCCAGCGGGAGCTACGAGCAGTACTTC.

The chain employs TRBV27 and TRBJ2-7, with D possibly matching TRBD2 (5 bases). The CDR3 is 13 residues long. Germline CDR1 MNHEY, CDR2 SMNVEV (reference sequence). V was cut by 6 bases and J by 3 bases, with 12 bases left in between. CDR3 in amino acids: CASSAAANYEQYF. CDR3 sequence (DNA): TGTGCCAGCAGCGCAGCGGCGAACTACGAGCAGTACTTC.

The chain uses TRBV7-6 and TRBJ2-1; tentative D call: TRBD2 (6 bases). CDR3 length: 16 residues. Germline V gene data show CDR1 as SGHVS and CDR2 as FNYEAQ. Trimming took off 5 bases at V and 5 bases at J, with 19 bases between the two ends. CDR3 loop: CASSPRWASENNEQFF. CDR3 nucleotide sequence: TGTGCCAGCAGCCCACGGTGGGCTAGCGAGAACAATGAGCAGTTCTTC.

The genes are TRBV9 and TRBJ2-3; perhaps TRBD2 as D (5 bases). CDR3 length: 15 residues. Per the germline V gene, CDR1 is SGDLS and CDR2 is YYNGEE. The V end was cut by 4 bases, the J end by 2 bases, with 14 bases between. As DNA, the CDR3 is TGTGCCAGCAGCCCGCGTGGGAGCGTCACAGATACGCAGTATTTT. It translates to CASSPRGSVTDTQYF.

The CDR3 loop is CASSPKREGRISNTGELFF. The CDR3 coding sequence is TGTGCCAGCAGCCCGAAGCGGGAGGGCCGAATTTCGAACACCGGGGAGCTGTTTTTT. The rearrangement joins TRBV5-5 to TRBJ2-2; 10 positions agree with TRBD2. This CDR3 spans 19 amino acids. The V gene end was trimmed by 4 bases and the J gene end by 0 bases; junction bases not matched to a gene: 12. CDR1 is SGHKS, CDR2 YYEKEE, per germline (reference sequence).

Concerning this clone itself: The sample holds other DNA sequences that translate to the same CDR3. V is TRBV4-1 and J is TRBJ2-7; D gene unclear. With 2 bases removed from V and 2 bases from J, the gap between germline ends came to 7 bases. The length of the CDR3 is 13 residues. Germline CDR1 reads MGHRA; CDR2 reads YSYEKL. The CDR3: CASSQPGTYEQYF. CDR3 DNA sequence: TGCGCCAGCAGCCAACCAGGAACCTACGAGCAGTACTTC.

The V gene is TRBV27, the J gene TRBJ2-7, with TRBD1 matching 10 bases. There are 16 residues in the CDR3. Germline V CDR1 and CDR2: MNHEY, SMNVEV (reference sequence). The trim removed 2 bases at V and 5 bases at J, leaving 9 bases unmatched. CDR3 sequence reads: CASSLGPGQGLHEQYF. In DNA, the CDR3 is TGTGCCAGCAGTTTAGGACCGGGACAGGGGTTACACGAGCAGTACTTC.

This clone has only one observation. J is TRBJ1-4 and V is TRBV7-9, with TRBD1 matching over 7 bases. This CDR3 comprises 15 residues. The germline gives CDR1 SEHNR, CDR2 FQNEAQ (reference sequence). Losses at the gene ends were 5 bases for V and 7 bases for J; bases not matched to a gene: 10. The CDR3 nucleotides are TGTGCCAGCAGCCATAACAGGGGTTCGGTTGAAAAACTGTTTTTT. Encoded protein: CASSHNRGSVEKLFF.

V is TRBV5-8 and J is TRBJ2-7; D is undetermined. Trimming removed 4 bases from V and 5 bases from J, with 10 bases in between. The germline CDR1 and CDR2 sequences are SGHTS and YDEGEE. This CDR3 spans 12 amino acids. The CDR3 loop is CASSPVGHEQYF. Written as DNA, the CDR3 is TGTGCCAGCAGCCCCGTGGGCCACGAGCAGTACTTC.

The CDR3 protein is CASSSSNYNEKLFF. DNA of the CDR3: TGTGCCAGCAGCTCCTCGAATTATAATGAAAAACTGTTTTTT. The chain joins TRBV11-2 to TRBJ1-4; D is unclear. The germline V gene has CDR1 SGHAT and CDR2 FQNNGV. The CDR3 sequence is 14 residues long. V shed 4 bases and J shed 4 bases, with 10 bases lying between them.

The CDR3 DNA sequence: TGCGCCAGCAGCCAAGACTTTTTGGACGTCACGACTAATGAAAAACTGTTTTTT. Encoded protein: CASSQDFLDVTTNEKLFF. The chain combines TRBV4-1 with TRBJ1-4; D remains ambiguous. The CDR3 covers 18 residues. V was cut by 0 bases and J by 2 bases, with 16 bases left in between. The germline CDR1 and CDR2 sequences are MGHRA and YSYEKL.

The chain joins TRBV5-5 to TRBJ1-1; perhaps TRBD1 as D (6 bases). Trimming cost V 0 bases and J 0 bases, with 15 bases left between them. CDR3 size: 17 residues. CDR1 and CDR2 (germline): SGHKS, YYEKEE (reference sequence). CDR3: CASSLDAGGPMNTEAFF. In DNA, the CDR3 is TGTGCCAGCAGCTTGGACGCCGGGGGGCCCATGAACACTGAAGCTTTCTTT.

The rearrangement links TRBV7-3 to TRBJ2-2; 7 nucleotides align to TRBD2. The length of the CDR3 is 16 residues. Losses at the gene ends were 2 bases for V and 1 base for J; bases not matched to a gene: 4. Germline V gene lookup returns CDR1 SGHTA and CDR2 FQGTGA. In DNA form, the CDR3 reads TGTGCCAGCAGCTTATATCCTAGCGGGAACACCGGGGAGCTGTTTTTT. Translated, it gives CASSLYPSGNTGELFF.

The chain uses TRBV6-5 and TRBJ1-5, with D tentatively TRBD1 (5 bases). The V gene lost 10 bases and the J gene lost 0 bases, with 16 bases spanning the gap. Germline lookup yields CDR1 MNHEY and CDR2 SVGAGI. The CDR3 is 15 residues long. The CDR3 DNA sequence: TGTGCCACCAGGCTAAGACAGAATAGCAATCAGCCCCAGCATTTT. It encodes CATRLRQNSNQPQHF.

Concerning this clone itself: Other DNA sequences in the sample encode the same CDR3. The CDR3: CASSLGTDTQYF. CDR3 DNA: TGTGCCAGCAGCTTAGGAACAGATACGCAGTATTTT. The chain is built from TRBV11-2 and TRBJ2-3; D gene ambiguous. The V and J ends lost 1 base and 3 bases respectively, with 2 bases between them. The CDR3 spans 12 residues. Germline V gene sequence: CDR1 SGHAT, CDR2 FQNNGV.

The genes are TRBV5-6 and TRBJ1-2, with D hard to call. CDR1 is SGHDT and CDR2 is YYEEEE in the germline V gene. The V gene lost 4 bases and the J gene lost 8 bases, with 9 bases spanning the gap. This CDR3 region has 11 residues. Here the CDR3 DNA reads TGTGCCAGCAGCATCGGTCGGGGCTACACCTTC. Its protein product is CASSIGRGYTF.

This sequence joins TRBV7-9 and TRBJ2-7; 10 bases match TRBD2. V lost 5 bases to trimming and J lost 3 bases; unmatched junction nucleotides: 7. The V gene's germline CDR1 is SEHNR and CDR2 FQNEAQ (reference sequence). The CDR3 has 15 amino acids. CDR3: CASSHGAGGDYEQYF. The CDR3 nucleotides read TGTGCCAGCAGCCATGGAGCGGGAGGGGACTACGAGCAGTACTTC.

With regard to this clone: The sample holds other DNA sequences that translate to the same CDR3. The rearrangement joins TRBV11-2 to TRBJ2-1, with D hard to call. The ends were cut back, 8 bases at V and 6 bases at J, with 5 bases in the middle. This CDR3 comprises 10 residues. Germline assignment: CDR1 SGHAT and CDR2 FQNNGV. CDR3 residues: CASSLNEQFF. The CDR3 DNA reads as TGTGCCAGCTCCCTCAATGAGCAGTTCTTC.